Listed below are T cell receptor beta chains from one sample, sequenced in a study of cytomegalovirus exposure and HLA in healthy donors. Sequenced by immunoSEQ multiplex PCR; TCRdb stores in-frame clones only, minus some. This listing includes about 170,000 clones. The specimen was PBMCs. All receptors come from a woman aged 18-29 years in good health and CMV-seropositive. The CDR3 runs from the conserved cysteine through the conserved F or W. D genes are given only for firm matches.

j_call	d_call	v_call	cdr3_length	cdr3_nt	cdr3_aa
TRBJ1-5	-	TRBV18	15	TGTGCCAGCTCACCACGGCCTAACGGGGATCAGCCCCAGCATTTT	CASSPRPNGDQPQHF
TRBJ1-5	TRBD1	TRBV10-1	16	TGCGCCAGCAGATCCGACAGGGAAGCGAGCAATCAGCCCCAGCATTTT	CASRSDREASNQPQHF
TRBJ1-6	TRBD1	TRBV18	18	TGTGCCAGCTCACACAGGGGGCTCTCGAGCTCCTATAATTCACCCCTCCACTTT	CASSHRGLSSSYNSPLHF
TRBJ1-2	-	TRBV9	15	TGTGCCAGCAGCGTAGAACCCGACACAGACTATGGCTACACCTTC	CASSVEPDTDYGYTF
TRBJ2-7	-	TRBV7-6	13	TGTGCCAGCAGCCTAGACACAGGGACCGAGCAGTACTTC	CASSLDTGTEQYF
TRBJ1-5	TRBD1	TRBV7-2	14	TGTGCCAGCAGCTTCGACAGGGGACATCAGCCCCAGCATTTT	CASSFDRGHQPQHF
TRBJ1-3	-	TRBV7-2	15	TGTGCCAGCAGCCCTCCACCAGGATCTGGAAACACCATATATTTT	CASSPPPGSGNTIYF
TRBJ2-7	-	TRBV6-1	12	TGTGCCAGCGAAGGGGCCTCCTACGAGCAGTACTTC	CASEGASYEQYF
TRBJ2-3	-	TRBV11-2	15	TGTGCCAGCAGCCCCTACTCCTCTAGCACAGATACGCAGTATTTT	CASSPYSSSTDTQYF
TRBJ1-5	-	TRBV19	15	TGTGCCAGTAGTATAGCGAGGACAGCAAATCAGCCCCAGCATTTT	CASSIARTANQPQHF
TRBJ2-1	TRBD2	TRBV9	15	TGTGCCTCCCCGGCTAGCGGGGGGGGTTACAATGAGCAGTTCTTC	CASPASGGGYNEQFF
TRBJ1-4	-	TRBV7-2	14	TGTGCCAGCAGCCCCCGGGTCCCTAATGAAAAACTGTTTTTT	CASSPRVPNEKLFF
TRBJ2-5	-	TRBV5-1	14	TGCGCCAGCAGCTTGGCACAGTTACAAGAGACCCAGTACTTC	CASSLAQLQETQYF